Sequencing of this T cell receptor (beta chain) was carried out in a study of T cell repertoires in cytomegalovirus infection. About the research overall: Recently identified HLA-C-restricted CMV epitopes were among the peptides used. It was the public TCR beta signatures that indicated both CMV infection and matching HLA type. Findings of the study overall: HLA-C-restricted CMV clonotypes gave the most frequent clonotype in two of eight donors.

Each CDR3 protein gets one entry after TCRdb re-called the reads with MiXCR. The table has 360,000 or so distinct CDR3 sequences, around a third seen once. V lost 6 bases to trimming and J lost 1 base; unmatched junction nucleotides: 4. CDR3 size: 16 residues. On this clonotype itself: Its target is unknown.

The sample in question was cultured PBMCs, obtained from culture after CMV antigen stimulation. V usage is TRBV12-3 or TRBV12-4 and J usage is TRBJ2-3; TRBD2 agrees at 13 bases. The receptor comes from a human donor in good health (CMV status not recorded). Some clones in this sample may be carry-over from other donors' samples. The CDR3 loop is CASRFGLAGGTDTQYF. Here the CDR3 DNA reads TGTGCCAGCAGGTTCGGACTAGCGGGAGGCACAGATACGCAGTATTTT.